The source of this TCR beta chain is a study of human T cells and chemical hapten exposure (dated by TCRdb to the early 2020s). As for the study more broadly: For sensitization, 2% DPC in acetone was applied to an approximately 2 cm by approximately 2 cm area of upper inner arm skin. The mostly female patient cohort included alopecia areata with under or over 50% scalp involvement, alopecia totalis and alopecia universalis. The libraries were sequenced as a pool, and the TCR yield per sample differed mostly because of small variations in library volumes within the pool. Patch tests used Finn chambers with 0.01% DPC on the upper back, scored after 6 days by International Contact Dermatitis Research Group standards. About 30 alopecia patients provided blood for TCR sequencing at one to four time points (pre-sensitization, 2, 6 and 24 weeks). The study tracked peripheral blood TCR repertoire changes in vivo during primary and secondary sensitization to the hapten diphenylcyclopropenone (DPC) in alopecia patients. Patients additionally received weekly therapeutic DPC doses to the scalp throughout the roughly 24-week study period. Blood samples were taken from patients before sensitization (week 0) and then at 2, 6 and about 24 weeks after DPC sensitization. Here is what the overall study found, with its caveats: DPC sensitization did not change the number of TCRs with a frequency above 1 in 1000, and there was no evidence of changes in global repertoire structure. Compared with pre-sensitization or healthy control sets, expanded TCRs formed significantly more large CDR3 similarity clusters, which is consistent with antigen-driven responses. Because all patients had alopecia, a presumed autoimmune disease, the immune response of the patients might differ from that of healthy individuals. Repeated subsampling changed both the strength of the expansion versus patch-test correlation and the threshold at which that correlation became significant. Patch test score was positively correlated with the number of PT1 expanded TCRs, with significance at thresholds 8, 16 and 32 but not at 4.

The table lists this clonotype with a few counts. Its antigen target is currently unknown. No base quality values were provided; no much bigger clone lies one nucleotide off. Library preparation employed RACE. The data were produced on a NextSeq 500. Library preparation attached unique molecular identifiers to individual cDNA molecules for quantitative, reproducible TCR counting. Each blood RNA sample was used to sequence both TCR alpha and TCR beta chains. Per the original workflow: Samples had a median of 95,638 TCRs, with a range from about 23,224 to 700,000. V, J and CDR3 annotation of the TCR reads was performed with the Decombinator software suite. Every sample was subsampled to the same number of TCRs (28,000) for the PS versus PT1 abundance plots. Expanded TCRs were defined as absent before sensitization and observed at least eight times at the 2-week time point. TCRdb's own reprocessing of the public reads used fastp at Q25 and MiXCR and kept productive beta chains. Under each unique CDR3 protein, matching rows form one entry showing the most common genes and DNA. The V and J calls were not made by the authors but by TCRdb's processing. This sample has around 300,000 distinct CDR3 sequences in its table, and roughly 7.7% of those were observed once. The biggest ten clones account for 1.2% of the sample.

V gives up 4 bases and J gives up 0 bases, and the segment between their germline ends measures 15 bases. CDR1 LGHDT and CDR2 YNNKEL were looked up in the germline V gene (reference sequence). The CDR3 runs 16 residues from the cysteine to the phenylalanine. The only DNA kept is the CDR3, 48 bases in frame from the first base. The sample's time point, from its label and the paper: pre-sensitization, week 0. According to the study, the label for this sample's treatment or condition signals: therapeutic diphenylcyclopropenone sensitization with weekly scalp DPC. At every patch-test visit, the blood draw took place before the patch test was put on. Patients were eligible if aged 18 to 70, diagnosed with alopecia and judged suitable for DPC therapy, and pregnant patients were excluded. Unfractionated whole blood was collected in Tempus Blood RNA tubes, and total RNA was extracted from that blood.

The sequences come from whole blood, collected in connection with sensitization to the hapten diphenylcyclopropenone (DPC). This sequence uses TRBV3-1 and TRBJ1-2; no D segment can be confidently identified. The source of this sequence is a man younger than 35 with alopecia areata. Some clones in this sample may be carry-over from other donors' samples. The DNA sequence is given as TGTGCCAGCAGCCTACAACCGGGCCGAGCTAACTATGGCTACACCTTC. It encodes CASSLQPGRANYGYTF.